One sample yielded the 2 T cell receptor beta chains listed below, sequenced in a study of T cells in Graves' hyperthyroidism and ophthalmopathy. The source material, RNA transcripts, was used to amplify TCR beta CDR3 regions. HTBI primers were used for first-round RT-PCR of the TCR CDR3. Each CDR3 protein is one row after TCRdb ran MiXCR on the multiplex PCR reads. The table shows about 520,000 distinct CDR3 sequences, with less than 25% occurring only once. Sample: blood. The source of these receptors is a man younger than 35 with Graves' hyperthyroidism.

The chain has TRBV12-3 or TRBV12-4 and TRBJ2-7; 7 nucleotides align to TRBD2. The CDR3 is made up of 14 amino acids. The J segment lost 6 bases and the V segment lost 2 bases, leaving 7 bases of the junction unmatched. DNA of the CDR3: TGTGCCAGCAGTTTAAGGCGGGAGCAGGGCGAGCAGTACTTC. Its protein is CASSLRREQGEQYF.

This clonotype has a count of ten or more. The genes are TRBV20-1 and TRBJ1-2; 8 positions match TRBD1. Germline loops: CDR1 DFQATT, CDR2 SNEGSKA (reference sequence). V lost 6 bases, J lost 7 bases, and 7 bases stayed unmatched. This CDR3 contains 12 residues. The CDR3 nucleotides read TGCAGTGCGAAACAGGGGGAACCTGGCTACACCTTC. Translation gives CSAKQGEPGYTF.